One T cell receptor (beta chain) is described in this entry. What antigen it recognizes has not been identified. There are no base qualities to consult, and no much larger clone falls within one base. The time point label of this sample denotes: 20 to 30 weeks on oral tofacitinib. According to the study, the label for this sample's treatment or condition signals: oral pan-JAK inhibitor, 5-10 mg twice daily. Lesional scalp punch biopsies and peripheral blood were obtained from alopecia areata patients. After PBMCs were isolated by density centrifugation and stained for CD3, CD4 and CD8, a FACSAria was used to sort CD4+ and CD8+ T cells. The CDR3 runs 16 amino acids, cysteine and phenylalanine included. The only DNA kept is the CDR3, 48 bases in frame from the first base. The germline V and J ends show losses of 5 bases and 4 bases respectively, and no gene match explains 12 bases of the junction. CDR1 and CDR2, per the germline V gene, are SGHVS and FNYEAQ.

This entry comes from a study of CD8+ T cells in alopecia areata (dated by TCRdb to 2017 to 2018). Regarding the research as a whole: Treated patients were enrolled in an open-label pilot trial of oral tofacitinib at 5 to 10 mg twice daily for moderate-to-severe alopecia areata. Human TCRbeta sequencing covered scalp tissue and sorted CD4+ and CD8+ peripheral blood T cells from patchy and totalis/universalis alopecia areata patients and healthy controls. The SALT score, which quantifies the percentage of affected scalp surface area, was used to measure disease severity in treated patients. Biopsies were taken from tofacitinib-treated patients at baseline and again at 4 and 24 weeks into treatment, and several of those patients also had a later scalp biopsy. Tofacitinib was given for 6 to 18 months, followed by 6 months of follow-up off drug to assess delayed response and recurrence. The study used high-throughput TCRbeta sequencing to examine T cell clonal expansion in alopecia areata, in both the C3H/HeJ mouse model and human patients. Scalp clonality was compared across normal scalp (n=4), patchy alopecia areata scalp (n=8), and alopecia totalis/universalis scalp (n=8). TCRbeta CDR3 regions were amplified by immunoSEQ multiplex PCR with 35 Vbeta forward and 13 Jbeta reverse primers. The RNA source kit depended on sample type: the PAXgene miRNA kit for fixed scalp, the miRNeasy kit for PBMCs, and the RNeasy kit for mouse skin. What the research found in general, with its limitations: Compared with mice, TCR sequences shared between patients were less clear, possibly partly because of HLA diversity across the patient population. Tofacitinib significantly lowered scalp clonality and the number of expanded CD8+ clones among the top 100 scalp clones. Lesional scalp, especially in alopecia totalis/universalis, showed higher clonality and more expanded CD8+ clones than normal scalp, suggesting antigenic drive. During tofacitinib treatment, many expanded lesional clones stuck around in both scalp and blood, and this persistence may partly explain why relapse happens after treatment is stopped. Because the treated cohort was small and had only one nonresponder, larger studies are needed to examine links between baseline CD8+ expansion and response. Resident alphabeta T cells in normal human skin are also sequenced, complicating scalp TCR repertoire analysis, unlike mouse skin dominated by gammadelta T cells.

The protocol used for the library was the immunoSEQ multiplex PCR assay. To provide template for TCR sequencing, every sample had RNA extracted and reverse transcribed into cDNA. SuperScript III was used for first-strand cDNA synthesis, primed with a 2:1 mix of oligo-dT and random hexamers. A synthetic immune receptor repertoire was used to measure amplification bias, and any remaining bias was corrected computationally. Processing in the source paper ran as follows. Raw reads were preprocessed to remove errors, and CDR3 was defined by IMGT conventions from the conserved cysteine to phenylalanine. To get clonality, Shannon entropy was normalized by log2 of the number of productive unique TCRs and the result was subtracted from 1. CD4 or CD8 identity of scalp clones was inferred by cross-referencing scalp TCRbeta sequences with sorted blood CD4 and CD8 repertoires. TCRdb took this table from immuneACCESS and kept in-frame rearrangements with V and J called. Such tables lack part of the clones; where checked against another copy, unresolved V genes explain under half of the gap, and the rest is unexplained. V, J and clone size reflect that table, while D and trimming were determined from the DNA. This sample has about 180,000 clones in its table, and 40% to 65% of those were observed once. The top ten constitute roughly 10% of the sample.

The rearrangement combines TRBV7-6 with TRBJ1-2, with 8 central nucleotides matching TRBD1. The specimen was CD8+ T cells sorted from blood, collected at week 24, from a patient treated with tofacitinib. The TCR originated in a human donor with alopecia areata. Read as DNA, the sequence is TGTGCCAGCAGCGCGCGGACAGGGATTATTAGCTATGGCTACACCTTC. Translated, this gives CASSARTGIISYGYTF.